The sequence of this T cell receptor (beta chain) was determined in a study of blood T cell repertoires in COVID-19. V lost 2 bases and J lost 7, with 9 bases in between. Germline V CDR1 and CDR2: SGHDT, YYEEEE. The CDR3 is made up of 12 amino acids. Sequenced by immunoSEQ multiplex PCR; TCRdb stores in-frame clones only, minus some. The sample gives around 220,000 clones, around 84% of which show up once; approximately 4.8% is in the top ten. This clone was seen once. Sequencing was carried out using peripheral blood. This clonotype was obtained from a man in his fifties with acute or convalescent COVID-19. The chain has TRBV5-6 and TRBJ1-2, with D possibly TRBD1 on 5 matching bases. CDR3 DNA: TGTGCCAGCAGCTTCGGGACTGCTGGCTACACCTTC. It codes for CASSFGTAGYTF.